Below are 19 T cell receptor beta chains sequenced from a single sample in a study of blood T cells in healthy people across ages. Primers used in a second PCR of about 6 to 11 cycles were a sample-barcoded 5' primer and a J-beta primer mix. TCRdb reanalysed the 5' RACE reads using MiXCR and keeps one entry per CDR3 protein. The table has about 730,000 distinct CDR3 sequences, 40% to 45% seen once. The sequencing sample was made of blood. The receptor set was obtained from a woman aged 60-75 years in good health.

Only a few counts were recorded for this clonotype. One end of the junction fails to match germline, which may point to a read error. The chain employs TRBV7-7 and TRBJ2-1, with D possibly TRBD2 on 6 matching bases. The germline gives CDR1 SSHAT, CDR2 FNYEAQ (reference sequence). The CDR3 is made up of 13 amino acids. CDR3 sequence reads: CASSHGGRDEQFF. The CDR3 bases are TGTGCTAGCAGCCACGGAGGGCGGGATGAGCAGTTCTTC.

CDR3 loop: CSARDYDAANYGYTF. The DNA of the CDR3 is TGCAGTGCTAGAGATTATGACGCAGCTAACTATGGCTACACCTTC. V and J are TRBV20-1 and TRBJ1-2; no definite D call. Trimming cost V 0 bases and J 0 bases, with 11 bases left between them. CDR1 DFQATT and CDR2 SNEGSKA come from the germline V gene (reference sequence). The CDR3 extends over 15 amino acids.

The rearrangement joins TRBV6-4 to TRBJ2-1; TRBD2 aligns across 8 bases. CDR1 is MRHNA, CDR2 SNTAGT, per germline. The CDR3 runs to 14 residues. With 3 bases clipped from V and 7 bases from J, the junction kept 5 bases outside the gene matches. The CDR3 bases are TGTGCCAGCAGTGATCGGGGGGGCCGGAATGAGCAGTTCTTC. The encoded protein is CASSDRGGRNEQFF.

This CDR3 reads CASSFSLDSGNTIYF. The CDR3 nucleotides read TGCGCCAGCAGCTTTAGTCTCGACTCTGGAAACACCATATATTTT. The chain links TRBV5-1 to TRBJ1-3; no clear D gene. This CDR3 has 15 amino acids. Germline V lookup: CDR1 SGHRS, CDR2 YFSETQ. Trimming pared 2 bases from V and 0 bases from J, leaving 9 bases between. The entire variable domain, with the rest obtained from reference TRBV5-1 and TRBJ1-3, is as follows: KAGVTQTPRYLIKTRGQQVTLSCSPISGHRSVSWYQQTPGQGLQFLFEYFSETQRNKGNFPGRFSGRQFSNSRSEMNVSTLELGDSALYLCASSFSLDSGNTIYFGEGSWLTVV.

This clonotype has a handful of counts. The CDR3 is CASSNKIKETQYF. The DNA for the CDR3 is TGTGCCAGCAGTAACAAAATCAAAGAGACCCAGTACTTC. The chain combines TRBV6-2 or TRBV6-3 with TRBJ2-7; D not certain. TRBJ2-5 explains the end of the DNA better; the J call may be wrong. From germline, CDR1 is MNHEY and CDR2 SVGEGT. The length of the CDR3 is 13 residues.

The genes are TRBV6-5 and TRBJ2-7; 9 nucleotides match TRBD2. Germline CDR1 and CDR2: MNHEY and SVGAGI. J was trimmed by 1 base and V by 6 bases; bases with no gene match: 10. The CDR3 loop spans 16 amino acids. The CDR3 loop is CASRRAGGSGSYEQYF. In DNA form, the CDR3 reads TGTGCCAGCAGGCGCGCGGGGGGGTCCGGATCCTACGAGCAGTACTTC.

This chain joins TRBV12-3 or TRBV12-4 and TRBJ1-6; 7 nucleotides line up with TRBD1. Trimming took 5 bases from V and 7 from J; bases not matched to a gene: 8. CDR3 length: 15 residues. For the CDR3, the DNA is TGTGCCAGCAGTCCTCAGACAGGGATCAATTCACCCCTCCACTTT. The encoded protein is CASSPQTGINSPLHF.

The sample holds a few counts of this clonotype. The chain has TRBV12-3 or TRBV12-4 and TRBJ1-4; no reliable D call. V lost 5 bases and J lost 7, with 20 bases in between. The CDR3 spans 16 residues. This CDR3 is CASSRRLGRLFEKLFF. CDR3 bases: TGTGCCAGCAGTCGACGTCTAGGGAGACTATTTGAAAAACTGTTTTTT.

The chain employs TRBV11-3 and TRBJ2-4, with 8 bases that match TRBD1. Near its end, the DNA agrees better with TRBJ2-7, so the J call may be wrong. This CDR3 comprises 16 residues. Per germline, CDR1 SGHNT and CDR2 YENEEA. CDR3 in DNA: TGTGCCAGCAGCTTACAACCCGACAGGGGTTTGAACGAGCAGTACTTC. Its protein is CASSLQPDRGLNEQYF.

This clonotype showed up just a few times. An end of the junction differs from the germline gene, which may be a read error. The chain is built from TRBV7-9 and TRBJ2-1, with D possibly matching TRBD1 (6 bases). Per the germline V gene, CDR1 is SEHNR and CDR2 is FQNEAQ (reference sequence). The CDR3 is made up of 19 amino acids. The CDR3: CASSLFVGLVPGAYDEQFF. The CDR3 nucleotides read TGTGCCAGCAGCTTATTTGTCGGATTAGTACCAGGGGCCTACGATGAGCAGTTCTTC.

DNA for the CDR3: TGTGCCAGCAGCTGGGGACAGGGGGACACTGAAGCTTTCTTT. This codes for CASSWGQGDTEAFF. This rearrangement joins TRBV7-2 to TRBJ1-1; 11 positions agree with TRBD1. Germline CDR1 is SGHTA and CDR2 is FQGNSA. This CDR3 is 14 amino acids long. With V trimmed by 4 bases and J by 3 bases, 1 base remained unmatched.

The chain is built from TRBV2 and TRBJ1-6; 11 nucleotides agree with TRBD1. Trimming removed 6 bases from V and 14 bases from J; junction bases left unmatched: 3. The CDR3 extends over 12 amino acids. Germline V lookup: CDR1 SNHLY, CDR2 FYNNEI. The CDR3 loop is CASRGDRGALHF. CDR3 DNA sequence: TGTGCCAGCAGGGGGGACAGGGGGGCCCTCCACTTT.

This clonotype turned up a few times. The genes are TRBV9 and TRBJ2-6, with D uncertain. Germline CDR1 reads SGDLS; CDR2 reads YYNGEE. V shed 0 bases and J shed 2 bases, with 3 bases lying between them. The CDR3 extends over 14 amino acids. CDR3 in DNA: TGTGCCAGCAGCGTAGTTCCTGGGGCCAACGTCCTGACTTTC. This encodes CASSVVPGANVLTF.

The chain combines TRBV11-2 with TRBJ2-3; TRBD1 is a possible D gene (6 bases). In germline, CDR1 is SGHAT, CDR2 FQNNGV. V was trimmed by 4 bases and J by 2 bases, leaving 13 bases between them. The CDR3 has 15 residues. The DNA for the CDR3 is TGTGCCAGCAGCTCTGGGGGCAGGTACACAGATACGCAGTATTTT. Its translation is CASSSGGRYTDTQYF.

The V gene is TRBV5-1, the J gene TRBJ2-1, with TRBD2 identical over 8 bases. Germline lookup yields CDR1 SGHRS and CDR2 YFSETQ. J gave up 6 bases and V 2 bases, and 10 bases lay outside the gene matches. The CDR3 contains 16 residues. The CDR3 DNA reads TGCGCCAGCAGCTTACTAGCGGAGAGAGGCCGCAATGAGCAGTTCTTC. Its protein is CASSLLAERGRNEQFF.

The V call is TRBV7-3, the J call TRBJ1-1, with D possibly TRBD1 on 6 matching bases. There are 13 residues in the CDR3. Trimming took 4 bases from V and 3 from J, leaving 9 bases between them. From germline, CDR1 is SGHTA and CDR2 FQGTGA. CDR3 DNA sequence: TGTGCCAGCAGCTCAGGGGAGGACACTGAAGCTTTCTTT. Amino acids: CASSSGEDTEAFF.

For this clonotype: A much larger clone is a single base away; this may be a read error. This rearrangement joins TRBV6-5 to TRBJ2-1; TRBD2 matches at 14 bases. Germline V lookup: CDR1 MNHEY, CDR2 SVGAGI. The CDR3 runs 14 residues. CDR3 sequence reads: CASSPGLAGVERFF. CDR3 DNA sequence: TGTGCCAGCAGCCCGGGACTAGCGGGAGTTGAGCGGTTCTTC.

The chain joins TRBV13 to TRBJ2-1, with 9 nucleotides matching TRBD1. After removal of 5 bases from V and 10 bases from J, the junction contained 6 bases not matched to a gene. This CDR3 comprises 13 residues. Germline lookup yields CDR1 PRHDT and CDR2 FYEKMQ (reference sequence). The CDR3 DNA reads as TGTGCCAGCAGCGTAACAGGGGGCTGGGAGCAGTTCTTC. The encoded protein is CASSVTGGWEQFF.

This clonotype has ten or more counts. The CDR3 DNA reads as TGTGCCATCAGTGAAGGGGGTCCTACCTACGAGCAGTACTTC. Encoded protein: CAISEGGPTYEQYF. The chain recombines TRBV10-3 with TRBJ2-7; weak D call: TRBD1 (6 bases). There are 14 residues in the CDR3. CDR1 and CDR2 (germline): ENHRY, SYGVKD. The V and J ends lost 3 bases and 2 bases respectively, with 11 bases between them.